This TCR beta chain was recorded in a study of cytomegalovirus exposure and HLA in healthy donors. Findings and caveats of the study: Analyzed later, most CMV-associated TCR beta chains appeared HLA-restricted. The study put some 150 TCR beta chains on its list as cytomegalovirus-associated.

CDR3 length equals 13 residues. Looked up from germline, CDR1 is GTSNPN and CDR2 is SVGIG (reference sequence). Trimming shortened V by 3 bases and J by 7 bases, and 13 bases separated the two germline ends. The study ran its PCR with 60 Vbeta and 13 Jbeta primers. Clones were read by immunoSEQ multiplex PCR, and TCRdb kept only the in-frame ones, dropping some. Of roughly 200,000 clones in the sample, about 86% were seen once. This clone came up once. Its specificity is not known. The sequence was obtained from a middle-aged man in good health and CMV-seropositive. J is TRBJ2-1 and V is TRBV30; D possibly corresponds to TRBD2 (6 bases). The sequenced material came from PBMCs. The CDR3 here is CAWSRSTSNEQFF. The CDR3 DNA reads TGTGCCTGGAGCCGGTCGACTAGTAATGAGCAGTTCTTC.